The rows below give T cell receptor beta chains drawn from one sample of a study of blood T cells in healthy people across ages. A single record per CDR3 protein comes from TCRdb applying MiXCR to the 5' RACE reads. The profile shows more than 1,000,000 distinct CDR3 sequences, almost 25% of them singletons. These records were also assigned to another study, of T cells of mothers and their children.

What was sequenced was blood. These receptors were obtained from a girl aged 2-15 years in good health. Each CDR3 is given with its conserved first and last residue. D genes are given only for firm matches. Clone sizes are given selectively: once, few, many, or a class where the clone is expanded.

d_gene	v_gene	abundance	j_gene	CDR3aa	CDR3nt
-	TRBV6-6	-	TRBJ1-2	CASSYGGEGGHTF	TGTGCCAGCAGTTACGGGGGGGAGGGAGGCCACACCTTC
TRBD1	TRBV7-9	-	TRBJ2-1	CASSLGRDRVLGSYNEQFF	TGTGCCAGCAGCTTGGGGCGGGACAGGGTTCTAGGCTCCTACAATGAGCAGTTCTTC
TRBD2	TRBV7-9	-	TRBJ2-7	CASSGRDRVAGGPYEQYF	TGTGCCAGCAGCGGACGAGACAGGGTAGCGGGAGGGCCGTACGAGCAGTACTTC
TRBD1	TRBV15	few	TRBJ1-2	CATSIKQGVKDYGYTF	TGTGCCACCAGCATAAAACAGGGGGTGAAAGACTATGGCTACACCTTC
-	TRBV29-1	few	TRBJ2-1	CSVGAGRYNEQLF	TGCAGCGTTGGTGCGGGCCGATACAATGAGCAGCTCTTC
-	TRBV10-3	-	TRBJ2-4	CAISESNSKAKNIQYF	TGTGCCATCAGTGAGTCGAATAGCAAAGCCAAAAACATTCAGTACTTC
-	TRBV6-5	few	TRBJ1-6	CASSYSGTINSPLHF	TGTGCCAGCAGTTACTCAGGGACTATCAATTCACCCCTCCACTTT
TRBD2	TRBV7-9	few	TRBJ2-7	CASSRGLANEQYF	TGTGCCAGCAGCCGAGGACTAGCCAACGAGCAGTACTTC
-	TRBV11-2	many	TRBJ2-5	CASRKTGETQYF	TGTGCCAGCAGGAAAACAGGGGAGACCCAGTACTTC
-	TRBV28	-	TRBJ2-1	CASLPGSYNEQFF	TGTGCCAGCCTCCCGGGCTCCTACAATGAGCAGTTCTTC
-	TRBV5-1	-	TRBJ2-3	CASSLSEGFTDTQYF	TGCGCCAGCAGCTTAAGCGAGGGTTTCACAGATACGCAGTATTTT
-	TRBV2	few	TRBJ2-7	CASSRPGVYEQYF	TGTGCCAGCAGTAGGCCAGGAGTGTACGAGCAGTACTTC